The 18 T cell receptor beta chains below were found in one sample sequenced in a study of cytomegalovirus exposure and HLA in healthy donors. Primers for the PCR totalled 60 Vbeta and 13 Jbeta. Produced via immunoSEQ multiplex PCR; TCRdb's table is partial and in-frame only. The repertoire holds more than 150,000 clones, with around 80% as singletons. Sequenced: PBMCs. Receptor source: a girl between 10 and 17 years old in good health and CMV-seropositive.

V usage is TRBV15 and J usage is TRBJ2-2; 8 nucleotides agree with TRBD2. CDR1 LNHNV and CDR2 YYDKDF come from the germline V gene (reference sequence). This CDR3 region has 16 residues. Trimming cost V 5 bases and J 1 base; bases outside gene matches: 6. The CDR3, as DNA: TGTGCCACCAGCTACGGGACTAGGAAGAACACCGGGGAGCTGTTTTTT. As protein: CATSYGTRKNTGELFF. Supplemented by reference TRBV15 and TRBJ2-2, the full variable domain reads DAMVIQNPRYQVTQFGKPVTLSCSQTLNHNVMYWYQQKSSQAPKLLFHYYDKDFNNEADTPDNFQSRRPNTSFCFLDIRSPGLGDTAMYLCATSYGTRKNTGELFFGEGSRLTVL.

The chain uses TRBV6-1 and TRBJ2-3; a weak D match, TRBD1 (5 bases). The J call may be mistaken, given a closer DNA end match to TRBJ1-5. CDR3 length equals 14 residues. Looked up from germline, CDR1 is MNHNS and CDR2 is SASEGT. Here the CDR3 reads CASSASQGTDTQHF. DNA for the CDR3: TGTGCCAGCAGTGCCAGTCAGGGCACAGATACGCAGCATTTT.

This chain uses TRBV4-3 with TRBJ2-7, with D maybe TRBD2 (6 bases). CDR1 and CDR2 from the germline V gene are LGHNA and YSLEER. The CDR3 is 14 amino acids. Between the trimmed V and J ends, which lost 1 base and 3 bases, there was a span of 10 bases. CDR3 residues: CASSQGLGGYEQYF. The CDR3, as DNA: TGCGCCAGCAGCCAAGGACTGGGGGGCTACGAGCAGTACTTC.

This clone showed up just a few times. V usage is TRBV5-1 and J usage is TRBJ2-6; D gene uncertain. Trimming removed 1 base at V and 0 bases at J, with 5 bases between. The CDR3 contains 15 residues. The V gene's germline CDR1 is SGHRS and CDR2 YFSETQ. The DNA for the CDR3 is TGCGCCAGCAGCTTGTGGAGCTCTGGGGCCAACGTCCTGACTTTC. Amino acids: CASSLWSSGANVLTF. The full variable domain, completed using reference TRBV5-1 and TRBJ2-6, is KAGVTQTPRYLIKTRGQQVTLSCSPISGHRSVSWYQQTPGQGLQFLFEYFSETQRNKGNFPGRFSGRQFSNSRSEMNVSTLELGDSALYLCASSLWSSGANVLTFGAGSRLTVL.

A single count supports this clone. This chain links TRBV7-9 with TRBJ2-1; D remains ambiguous. This CDR3 spans 16 amino acids. CDR1 and CDR2 from the germline V gene are SEHNR and FQNEAQ (reference sequence). Trimming pared 1 base from V and 9 bases from J, leaving 19 bases between. The CDR3 reads CASSLVGSPTYGEQFF. The CDR3 DNA sequence: TGTGCCAGCAGCTTAGTTGGTTCCCCGACTTACGGTGAGCAGTTCTTC.

The rearrangement uses TRBV30 and TRBJ2-1; 10 nucleotides agree with TRBD2. Per germline, CDR1 GTSNPN and CDR2 SVGIG (reference sequence). The ends lost 6 bases at V and 9 bases at J; junction bases unmatched: 11. The CDR3 totals 14 residues. CDR3 nucleotides: TGTGCCTGCCGACGTCTAGCGGGAGCAGCTGAGCAGTTCTTC. The encoded protein is CACRRLAGAAEQFF.

The chain links TRBV30 to TRBJ1-3, with TRBD1 identical over 9 bases. CDR1 is GTSNPN and CDR2 is SVGIG in the germline V gene (reference sequence). The CDR3 has 15 amino acids. V was pared by 3 bases and J by 4 bases, with 7 bases of the junction left unmatched. The CDR3 sequence is CAWSVNRGPGNTIYF. In nucleotides, the CDR3 is TGTGCCTGGAGCGTCAACAGGGGGCCGGGAAACACCATATATTTT.

Only a few counts were recorded for this clone. As DNA, the CDR3 is TGCGCCAGCAGCCCGGACAGGGTTCCGAACACCATATATTTT. The encoded protein is CASSPDRVPNTIYF. The rearrangement joins TRBV4-1 to TRBJ1-3; 8 positions agree with TRBD1. The CDR3 is 14 amino acids. The junction had 6 bases not matched to a gene; V was cut back by 4 bases and J by 7 bases. Germline V gives CDR1 MGHRA, CDR2 YSYEKL.

This clone was seen only once. The CDR3 coding sequence is TGTGCCAGCAGCCCAGAGGGATGGGGTAGCGTCGAGACCCAGTACTTC. Translated: CASSPEGWGSVETQYF. The rearrangement joins TRBV4-2 to TRBJ2-5; tentative D call: TRBD2 (5 bases). CDR3 size: 16 residues. V gave up 4 bases and J gave up 5 bases, with 20 bases separating them. CDR1 LGHNA and CDR2 YNFKEQ come from the germline V gene.

The count of this clone is one. The V gene is TRBV4-1, the J gene TRBJ2-5; TRBD2 agrees at 12 bases. Gene TRBJ2-7 matches the end of the DNA better, so the J call may be wrong. This CDR3 is 16 amino acids long. Germline CDR1 reads MGHRA; CDR2 reads YSYEKL. The CDR3 sequence is CASSQDRTSGIYEQYF. Written as DNA, the CDR3 is TGCGCCAGCAGCCAAGATAGGACTAGCGGGATCTACGAGCAGTACTTC.

The rearrangement links TRBV2 to TRBJ2-1; 8 positions match TRBD2. The CDR3 is 16 residues long. The junction had 11 bases not matched to a gene; V was cut back by 6 bases and J by 4 bases. CDR1 and CDR2 (germline): SNHLY, FYNNEI. Written as DNA, the CDR3 is TGTGCCAGCAGCGCCACGGAGCGGGGGCATTACAATGAGCAGTTCTTC. This translates into CASSATERGHYNEQFF. The full variable domain, its missing parts supplied by reference TRBV2 and TRBJ2-1, is EPEVTQTPSHQVTQMGQEVILRCVPISNHLYFYWYRQILGQKVEFLVSFYNNEISEKSEIFDDQFSVERPDGSNFTLKIRSTKLEDSAMYFCASSATERGHYNEQFFGPGTRLTVL.

This clone has a single count. At the DNA level, this CDR3 is encoded by other sequences in the same sample as well. This chain joins TRBV7-9 and TRBJ1-5, with D unresolved. Trimming took 1 base from V and 2 from J, leaving 9 bases between them. The germline CDR1 and CDR2 sequences are SEHNR and FQNEAQ (reference sequence). The CDR3 is made up of 15 amino acids. The CDR3 bases are TGTGCCAGCAGCTTAGGGGGAGGTGGCAATCAGCCCCAGCATTTT. Protein sequence: CASSLGGGGNQPQHF. Full variable domain (outside the CDR3, taken from reference TRBV7-9 and TRBJ1-5): DTGVSQNPRHKITKRGQNVTFRCDPISEHNRLYWYRQTLGQGPEFLTYFQNEAQLEKSRLLSDRFSAERPKGSFSTLEIQRTEQGDSAMYLCASSLGGGGNQPQHFGDGTRLSIL.

This rearrangement joins TRBV6-1 to TRBJ1-5; perhaps TRBD1 as D (6 bases). The V end lost 4 bases, the J end lost 5 bases, and 15 bases lay between the germline ends. The CDR3 is 15 residues long. Per the germline V gene, CDR1 is MNHNS and CDR2 is SASEGT. Here the CDR3 DNA reads TGTGCCAGCAGTGCTAGGGTGGCAGGGGATCAGCCCCAGCATTTT. This translates into CASSARVAGDQPQHF.

This CDR3 is CASSLGTSGSRYTDTQYF. The DNA for the CDR3 is TGTGCCAGCAGCTTAGGGACTAGCGGAAGTAGGTACACAGATACGCAGTATTTT. The chain carries TRBV11-2 and TRBJ2-3; the match to TRBD2 covers 10 bases. Germline assignment: CDR1 SGHAT and CDR2 FQNNGV. Unmatched junction bases numbered 9, after V lost 1 base and J lost 2 bases. The CDR3 covers 18 residues. Looking up the rest from reference TRBV11-2 and TRBJ2-3 gives the full variable domain: EAGVAQSPRYKIIEKRQSVAFWCNPISGHATLYWYQQILGQGPKLLIQFQNNGVVDDSQLPKDRFSAERLKGVDSTLKIQPAKLEDSAVYLCASSLGTSGSRYTDTQYFGPGTRLTVL.

The genes are TRBV13 and TRBJ2-7; 8 bases match TRBD2. Germline CDR1 is PRHDT and CDR2 is FYEKMQ (reference sequence). Trimming removed 4 bases from V and 6 bases from J; junction bases left unmatched: 2. The CDR3 spans 12 residues. CDR3 nucleotides: TGTGCCAGCAGCTCTACTAGCGGCGAGCAGTACTTC. It yields the protein CASSSTSGEQYF.

The chain couples TRBV6-6 to TRBJ2-7; a possible D gene is TRBD2 (7 bases). From germline, CDR1 is MNHNY and CDR2 SVGAGI (reference sequence). The CDR3 contains 14 residues. Trimming cost V 8 bases and J 4 bases, with 18 bases left between them. The CDR3 loop is CASGLAGAPYEQYF. The CDR3 DNA reads TGTGCCAGCGGCCTGGCGGGGGCCCCTTACGAGCAGTACTTC.

The chain uses TRBV7-2 and TRBJ2-3; 11 nucleotides line up with TRBD2. The CDR3 has 19 amino acids. V shed 1 base and J 5 bases; nucleotides not matched to a gene: 14. CDR1 and CDR2 (germline): SGHTA, FQGNSA. CDR3 residues: CASSLGSAASGRNRDTQYF. CDR3 nucleotide sequence: TGTGCCAGCAGCTTAGGTTCAGCCGCTAGCGGGAGGAATAGAGATACGCAGTATTTT.

This chain connects TRBV7-9 to TRBJ1-1; D is possibly TRBD1 (6 bases). There are 16 residues in the CDR3. Trimming stripped 4 bases from V and 0 bases from J, with 15 bases between. Germline V gives CDR1 SEHNR, CDR2 FQNEAQ (reference sequence). The CDR3 sequence: CASSSRGGLVNTEAFF. In DNA form, the CDR3 reads TGTGCCAGCAGCTCTCGAGGGGGTCTCGTGAACACTGAAGCTTTCTTT.